This T cell receptor (beta chain) was obtained from a study of blood T cell repertoires in COVID-19. The overall study: COVID-19 samples collected from the United States, Italy and Spain covered acute and convalescent phases. Nucleic acid was either cDNA or gDNA, and it came from T cells, B-cell-depleted T cells, or PBMCs.

Per the study methods: Amplification from reference gene primers served as the basis for estimated nucleated cell counts. The protocol was immunoSEQ multiplex PCR, while the TCRdb copy is restricted to in-frame clones and leaves out a portion. That table supplies the V and J calls and clone size; D and trimming were determined from the DNA. The sample records some 250,000 clones, approximately 80% being singletons. This clone has just one count. V was trimmed by 3 bases and J by 6 bases, leaving 11 bases between them. This CDR3 contains 14 residues. The V gene's germline CDR1 is SGHAT and CDR2 FQNNGV.

The rearrangement uses TRBV11-2 and TRBJ2-2, with D tentatively TRBD2 (5 bases). This receptor was taken from a man aged 35 to 55 with acute or convalescent COVID-19. The specimen was peripheral blood. The CDR3 DNA reads TGTGCCAGCAGCTTGACGGGATTCGCCGGGGAGCTGTTTTTT. Translation gives CASSLTGFAGELFF.